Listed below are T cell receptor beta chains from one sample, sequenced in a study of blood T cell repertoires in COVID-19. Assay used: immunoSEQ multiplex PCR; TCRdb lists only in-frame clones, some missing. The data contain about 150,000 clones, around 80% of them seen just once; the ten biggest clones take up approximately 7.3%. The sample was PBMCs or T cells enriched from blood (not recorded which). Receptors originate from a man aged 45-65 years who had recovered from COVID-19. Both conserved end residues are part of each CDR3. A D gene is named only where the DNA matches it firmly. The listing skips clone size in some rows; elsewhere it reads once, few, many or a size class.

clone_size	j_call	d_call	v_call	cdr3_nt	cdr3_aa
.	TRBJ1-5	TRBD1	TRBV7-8	TGTGCCAGCAGCTTAGGCAGGACAGGGGGCGTCCAGCCCCAGCATTTT	CASSLGRTGGVQPQHF
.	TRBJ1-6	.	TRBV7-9	TGTGCCAGCAGCCTGGGGGGGAATTCACCCCTCCACTTT	CASSLGGNSPLHF
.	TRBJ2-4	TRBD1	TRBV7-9	TGTGCCAGCAGCATACAGGGGAGTGGGCCAAACATTCAGTACTTC	CASSIQGSGPNIQYF
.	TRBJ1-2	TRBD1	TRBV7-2	TGTGCCAGCAGCTTAGCGGCTCAGGGGGTTAACTATGGCTACACCTTC	CASSLAAQGVNYGYTF
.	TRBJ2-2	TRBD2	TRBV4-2	TGTGCCAGCAGCCACGAACTAGCGGGGGCAAACACCGGGGAGCTGTTTTTT	CASSHELAGANTGELFF
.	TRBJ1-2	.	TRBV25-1	TGTGCCAGCAGTGCTGAAGGGAGCGGCTACACCTTC	CASSAEGSGYTF
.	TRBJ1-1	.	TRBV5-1	TGCGCCAGCAGCCCCTCGTCGGCAGGGAAGAACACTGAAGCTTTCTTT	CASSPSSAGKNTEAFF
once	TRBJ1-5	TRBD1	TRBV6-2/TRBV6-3	TGTGCCAGCAGCCCGGACAGGGGGTCACTGCCCCAGCATTTT	CASSPDRGSLPQHF
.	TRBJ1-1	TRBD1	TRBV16	TGTGCCAGCAGCCAATCAAGGGGGCGGGGTGTTGAAGCTTTCTTT	CASSQSRGRGVEAFF
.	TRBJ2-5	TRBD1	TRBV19	TGTGCCAGTAGTCTTGACAGGGTCCAAGAGACCCAGTACTTC	CASSLDRVQETQYF
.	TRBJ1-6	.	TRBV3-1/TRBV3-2	TGTGCCAGCAGCCAAGGGCAAATTAATTCACCCCTCCACTTT	CASSQGQINSPLHF
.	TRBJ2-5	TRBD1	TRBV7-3	TGTGCCAGCAGCCTAGGGACAGCCTACCAAGAGACCCAGTACTTC	CASSLGTAYQETQYF
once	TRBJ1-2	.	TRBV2	TGTGCCAGCAGTGAAGGGCAGTTTAACTATGGCTACACCTTC	CASSEGQFNYGYTF
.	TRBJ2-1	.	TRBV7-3	TGTGCCAGCAGCTTATTATCGTCAGAGGAGTACAATGAGCAGTTCTTC	CASSLLSSEEYNEQFF
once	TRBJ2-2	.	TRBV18	TGTGCCAGCTCAAACTACGGAGACACCGGGGAGCTGTTTTTT	CASSNYGDTGELFF
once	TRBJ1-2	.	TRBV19	TGTGCCAGTAGTATAGACCCCGAAAATGGGAGAGGCGGCTATGGCTACACCTTC	CASSIDPENGRGGYGYTF
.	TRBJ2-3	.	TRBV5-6	TGTGCCAGCAGCTTGGAGCCAGGGCCCGATACGCAGTATTTT	CASSLEPGPDTQYF
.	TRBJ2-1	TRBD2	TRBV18	TGTGCCAGCTCACCAGTATATCCCCTTAGCGGGGGGAAAGACAATGAGCAGTTCTTC	CASSPVYPLSGGKDNEQFF
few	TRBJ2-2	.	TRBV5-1	TGCGCCAGCAGAATTTCCGGGACAAGGAACACCGGGGAGCTGTTTTTT	CASRISGTRNTGELFF
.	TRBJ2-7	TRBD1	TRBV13	TGTGCCAGCAGCTTACCAGGGGGCTCGTACGAGCAGTACTTC	CASSLPGGSYEQYF
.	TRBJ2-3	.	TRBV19	TGTGCCAGTAGTATAGGGGGCGGACGCACAGATACGCAGTATTTT	CASSIGGGRTDTQYF
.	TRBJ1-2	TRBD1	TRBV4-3	TGCGCCAGCAGCCCCTACAGGGGCTATGGCTACACCTTC	CASSPYRGYGYTF
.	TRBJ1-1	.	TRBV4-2	TGTGCCAGCAGCCAAGATCTGAACACATTGAACACTGAAGCTTTCTTT	CASSQDLNTLNTEAFF
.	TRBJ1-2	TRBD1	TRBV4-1	TGCGCCAGCAGCCAAGATAGCACAGGGACAGCATATGGCTACACCTTC	CASSQDSTGTAYGYTF
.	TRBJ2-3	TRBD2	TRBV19	TGTGCCAGTAGGAGCGGGGGGGCCAGCACAGATACGCAGTATTTT	CASRSGGASTDTQYF
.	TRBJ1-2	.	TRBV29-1	TGCAGCGTTGCTCCTATGACACGCGAGAATAACTATGGCTACACCTTC	CSVAPMTRENNYGYTF
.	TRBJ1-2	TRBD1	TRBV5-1	TGCGCCAGCAGCTTGAGCGGACAGGGGACCTATGGCTACACCTTC	CASSLSGQGTYGYTF
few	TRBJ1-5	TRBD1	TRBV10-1	TGCGCCAGCGTGACAGGGGGTGCGAGCAATCAGCCCCAGCATTTT	CASVTGGASNQPQHF
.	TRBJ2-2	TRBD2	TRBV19	TGTGCCAGTAGAAGCGGGGGGAACACCGGGGAGCTGTTTTTT	CASRSGGNTGELFF
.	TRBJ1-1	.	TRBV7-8	TGTGCCAGCAGGGTGGAGATGAACACTGAAGCTTTCTTT	CASRVEMNTEAFF
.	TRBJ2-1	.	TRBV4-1	TGCGCCAGCAGCCACCTAGATAATATTTACTCCTACAATGAGCAGTTCTTC	CASSHLDNIYSYNEQFF